This T cell receptor (beta chain) was profiled in a study of technical replicates of blood from a few donors. Repertoires were generated with immunoSEQ multiplex PCR, while TCRdb's copy carries only in-frame clones and drops some. The repertoire includes 65,000 to 85,000 clones, roughly 98% of them detected once, and around 0.15% sits in the top ten. Per germline, CDR1 LNHDA and CDR2 SQIVND (reference sequence). V lost 6 bases, J lost 4 bases, and 5 bases stayed unmatched. This CDR3 contains 14 residues. This chain uses TRBV19 with TRBJ1-1, with 10 nucleotides matching TRBD1. The receptor was derived from a human donor in good health. Input material: T cells isolated from PBMCs. The CDR3 DNA sequence: TGTGCCAGTAGCCCCGGGACAGGGGTCACTGAAGCTTTCTTT. Its protein is CASSPGTGVTEAFF.